The T cell receptor (beta chain) under discussion was sequenced for a study of blood T cell repertoires in COVID-19. Study-level background: PBMCs, B-cell-depleted T cells, or T cells were the source of the cDNA or gDNA that made up the material.

V trimming: 5 bases; J trimming: 5 bases; junction bases outside the gene matches: 4. CDR1 SGHDT and CDR2 YYEEEE come from the germline V gene. The CDR3 loop spans 13 amino acids. Libraries were prepared by immunoSEQ multiplex PCR; TCRdb keeps only in-frame clonotypes and omits some of them. Of over 250,000 clones in the sample, about 89% are singletons; the top ten hold less than 3%. The chain joins TRBV5-6 to TRBJ1-5, with 7 bases aligning to TRBD1. Sequenced material: PBMCs or T cells enriched from blood (not recorded which). This clonotype originated in a woman between 18 and 29 years old who had recovered from COVID-19. CDR3 DNA: TGTGCCAGCAGTCCAGGGGGACATCAGCCCCAGCATTTT. Its protein product is CASSPGGHQPQHF.